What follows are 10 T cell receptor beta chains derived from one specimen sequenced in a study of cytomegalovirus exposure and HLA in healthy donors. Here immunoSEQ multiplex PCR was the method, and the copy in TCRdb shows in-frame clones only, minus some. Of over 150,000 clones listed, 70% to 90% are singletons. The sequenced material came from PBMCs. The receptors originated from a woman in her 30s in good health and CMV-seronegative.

The CDR3 region has the DNA TGTGCCAGCAGCCCAACAGGGGGCTACACCTTC. Amino acids: CASSPTGGYTF. The chain combines TRBV7-9 with TRBJ1-2; TRBD1 might be the D (6 bases). This CDR3 has 11 residues. V lost 5 bases and J lost 8, with 9 bases in between. Germline CDR1 and CDR2: SEHNR and FQNEAQ (reference sequence).

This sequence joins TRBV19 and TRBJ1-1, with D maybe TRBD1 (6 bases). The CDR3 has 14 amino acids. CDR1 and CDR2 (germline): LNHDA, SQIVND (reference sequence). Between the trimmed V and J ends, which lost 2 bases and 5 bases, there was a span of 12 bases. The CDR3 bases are TGTGCCAGTAGTATACTACAGGGTGGAACTGAAGCTTTCTTT. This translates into CASSILQGGTEAFF.

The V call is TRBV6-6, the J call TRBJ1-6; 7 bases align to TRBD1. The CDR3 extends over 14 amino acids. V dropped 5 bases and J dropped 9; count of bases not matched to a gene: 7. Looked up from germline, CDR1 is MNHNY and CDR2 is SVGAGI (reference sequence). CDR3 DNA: TGTGCCAGCAGTCAGACAGGGTTTCTTTCACCCCTCCACTTT. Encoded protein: CASSQTGFLSPLHF.

The CDR3 DNA follows: TGTGCCAGCAGTTACGGGGAGAGTCAGCCCCAGCATTTT. It specifies CASSYGESQPQHF. This chain links TRBV6-5 with TRBJ1-5; D is uncertain. Between the trimmed V and J ends, which lost 2 bases and 6 bases, there was a span of 8 bases. This CDR3 region has 13 residues. Germline V lookup: CDR1 MNHEY, CDR2 SVGAGI.

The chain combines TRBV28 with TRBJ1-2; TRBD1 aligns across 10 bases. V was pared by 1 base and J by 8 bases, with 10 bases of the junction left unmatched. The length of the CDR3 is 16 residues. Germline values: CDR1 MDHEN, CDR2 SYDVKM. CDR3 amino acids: CASSLSPRTGGGGYTF. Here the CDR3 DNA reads TGTGCCAGCAGTTTATCACCCCGGACAGGGGGAGGGGGCTACACCTTC.

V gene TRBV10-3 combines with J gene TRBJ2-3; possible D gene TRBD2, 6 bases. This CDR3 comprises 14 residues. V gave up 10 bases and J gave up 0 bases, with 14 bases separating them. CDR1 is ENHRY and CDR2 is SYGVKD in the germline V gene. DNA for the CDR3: TGTGCCACGACGGGGGATGGAAGCACAGATACGCAGTATTTT. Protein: CATTGDGSTDTQYF.

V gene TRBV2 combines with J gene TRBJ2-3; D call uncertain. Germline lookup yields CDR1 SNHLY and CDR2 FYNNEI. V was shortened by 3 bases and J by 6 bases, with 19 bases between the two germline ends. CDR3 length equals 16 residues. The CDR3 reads CASSEPSPLNGDTQYF. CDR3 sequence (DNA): TGTGCCAGCAGTGAGCCAAGCCCCTTAAATGGGGATACGCAGTATTTT.

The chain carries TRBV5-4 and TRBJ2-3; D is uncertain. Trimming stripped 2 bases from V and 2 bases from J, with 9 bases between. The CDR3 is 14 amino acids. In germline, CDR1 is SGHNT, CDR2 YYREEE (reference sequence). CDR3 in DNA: TGTGCCAGCAGCTTTGAGAGCTCCACAGATACGCAGTATTTT. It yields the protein CASSFESSTDTQYF.

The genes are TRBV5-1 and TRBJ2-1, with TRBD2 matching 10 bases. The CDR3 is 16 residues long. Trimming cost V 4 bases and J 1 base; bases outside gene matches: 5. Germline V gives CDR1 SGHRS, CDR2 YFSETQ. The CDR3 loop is CASSLSGGRSYNEQFF. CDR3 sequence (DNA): TGCGCCAGCAGCCTTAGCGGGGGGAGGTCCTACAATGAGCAGTTCTTC.

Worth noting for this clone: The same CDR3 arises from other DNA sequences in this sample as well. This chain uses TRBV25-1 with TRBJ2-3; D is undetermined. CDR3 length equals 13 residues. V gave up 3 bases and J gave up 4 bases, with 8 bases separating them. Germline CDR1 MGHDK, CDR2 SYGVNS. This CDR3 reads CASSDSRADTQYF. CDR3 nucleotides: TGTGCCAGCAGTGATTCGAGAGCAGATACGCAGTATTTT.